These 14 T cell receptor beta chains share one sample of origin, sequenced in a study of cytomegalovirus exposure and HLA in healthy donors. PCR amplification relied on 60 Vbeta primers (plus 13 Jbeta primers). The repertoire was sequenced with immunoSEQ multiplex PCR; TCRdb's copy has only in-frame clones and lacks some. This sample has around 150,000 clones, with around four fifths found just once. The sequencing sample was made of PBMCs. The receptor set was obtained from a man under 40 in good health.

The gene calls are TRBV6-5 and TRBJ1-1; no clear D gene. With 4 bases removed from V and 0 bases from J, the gap between germline ends came to 9 bases. Germline V lookup: CDR1 MNHEY, CDR2 SVGAGI. This CDR3 contains 14 residues. CDR3: CASSSTRMNTEAFF. The DNA of the CDR3 is TGTGCCAGCAGTTCGACACGCATGAACACTGAAGCTTTCTTT.

V and J are TRBV7-3 and TRBJ2-7; 8 nucleotides agree with TRBD2. Germline V gives CDR1 SGHTA, CDR2 FQGTGA. The junction had 8 bases not matched to a gene; V was cut back by 5 bases and J by 5 bases. CDR3 length: 14 amino acids. This chain's CDR3 is CASSPGTSRDEQYF. The CDR3 region has the DNA TGTGCCAGCAGCCCCGGGACTAGTCGAGACGAGCAGTACTTC.

The gene calls are TRBV7-9 and TRBJ1-5; 7 nucleotides align to TRBD1. The CDR3 covers 13 residues. CDR1 and CDR2 from the germline V gene are SEHNR and FQNEAQ (reference sequence). The CDR3 bases are TGTTCCACTTCGACAGGGCCCAATCAGCCCCAGCATTTT. This sequence encodes CSTSTGPNQPQHF.

This chain joins TRBV10-2 and TRBJ2-7, with 10 bases that match TRBD1. This CDR3 has 14 amino acids. Germline trimming cut 5 bases from V and 4 bases from J; bases unmatched to any gene: 5. CDR1 and CDR2 (germline): WSHSY, SAAADI. In DNA form, the CDR3 reads TGCGCCAGCAGTCCGCGGGACAGGGGTTACGAGCAGTACTTC. This codes for CASSPRDRGYEQYF.

Only a few counts were recorded for this clone. The chain employs TRBV27 and TRBJ1-2, with unresolved D. Germline loops: CDR1 MNHEY, CDR2 SMNVEV (reference sequence). V was shortened by 0 bases and J by 4 bases, with 9 bases between the two germline ends. The CDR3 covers 14 residues. The CDR3 DNA is TGTGCCAGCAGTTTATCGGACCGGGGCTATGGCTACACCTTC. Protein sequence: CASSLSDRGYGYTF.

This sequence joins TRBV7-9 and TRBJ2-1; 10 nucleotides align to TRBD2. With 1 base clipped from V and 3 bases from J, the junction kept 3 bases outside the gene matches. Germline loops: CDR1 SEHNR, CDR2 FQNEAQ (reference sequence). The CDR3 length is 16 residues. CDR3 sequence: CASSLVGTSVYNEQFF. The CDR3 DNA reads TGTGCCAGCAGCTTAGTTGGGACTAGCGTCTACAATGAGCAGTTCTTC.

The V call is TRBV11-2, the J call TRBJ2-1; 11 positions match TRBD1. V lost 4 bases, J lost 10 bases, and 6 bases stayed unmatched. Per germline, CDR1 SGHAT and CDR2 FQNNGV. The CDR3 has 14 amino acids. This CDR3 is CASSSGQGAVEQFF. In DNA, the CDR3 is TGTGCCAGCAGCTCTGGACAGGGGGCAGTAGAGCAGTTCTTC.

The chain has TRBV18 and TRBJ2-7, with TRBD1 matching 7 bases. Trimming removed 2 bases from V and 5 bases from J; junction bases left unmatched: 6. The CDR3 sequence is 14 residues long. Germline V gene sequence: CDR1 KGHSH, CDR2 LQKENI. The CDR3 protein is CASSPAGGSHEQYF. The CDR3 DNA reads as TGTGCCAGCTCACCAGCAGGGGGAAGCCACGAGCAGTACTTC.

A single count supports this clone. The chain links TRBV9 to TRBJ2-3, with D possibly being TRBD1 (7 bases). Germline values: CDR1 SGDLS, CDR2 YYNGEE. Trimming removed 1 base at V and 6 bases at J, with 24 bases between. The CDR3 covers 18 residues. DNA of the CDR3: TGTGCCAGCAGCGTACCCTGGGGGGACAGCAGCATTATGGATACGCAGTATTTT. Translated, it gives CASSVPWGDSSIMDTQYF.

This chain joins TRBV5-1 and TRBJ2-3; possibly TRBD2 for D (6 bases). CDR1 and CDR2 (germline): SGHRS, YFSETQ. This CDR3 region has 15 residues. V was trimmed by 4 bases and J by 2 bases, leaving 14 bases between them. The DNA of the CDR3 is TGCGCCAGCAGCCGTGACGGGAGTCCCACAGATACGCAGTATTTT. Residues: CASSRDGSPTDTQYF.

This chain joins TRBV7-9 and TRBJ2-1; TRBD2 matches at 9 bases. Germline V lookup: CDR1 SEHNR, CDR2 FQNEAQ (reference sequence). With 6 bases clipped from V and 1 base from J, the junction kept 4 bases outside the gene matches. The CDR3 sequence is 15 residues long. CDR3 in DNA: TGTGCCAGCAGAAATAGCGGGAGATCCTACAATGAGCAGTTCTTC. This sequence encodes CASRNSGRSYNEQFF.

The rearrangement joins TRBV7-8 to TRBJ1-1; D perhaps matches TRBD1 (5 bases). Between the trimmed V and J ends, which lost 5 bases and 0 bases, there was a span of 22 bases. The CDR3 is 18 residues long. Looked up from germline, CDR1 is SGHVS and CDR2 is FQNEAQ. The CDR3 bases are TGTGCCAGCAGCCTACGACAAGTGGGGCACCTCATGAACACTGAAGCTTTCTTT. Translated, it gives CASSLRQVGHLMNTEAFF.

In this sample, this clone turned up a few times. The J gene is TRBJ2-7, the V gene TRBV2; TRBD2 matches 8 bases. This CDR3 contains 16 residues. V lost 0 bases to trimming and J lost 4 bases; unmatched junction nucleotides: 8. Germline CDR1 SNHLY, CDR2 FYNNEI. DNA of the CDR3: TGTGCCAGCAGTGAAGCGTTTGCGGGAGGAATTTACGAGCAGTACTTC. Translating it yields CASSEAFAGGIYEQYF.

This sequence joins TRBV4-2 and TRBJ2-7; 8 positions match TRBD2. CDR1 and CDR2 (germline): LGHNA, YNFKEQ. After removal of 4 bases from V and 4 bases from J, the junction contained 6 bases not matched to a gene. The CDR3 totals 14 residues. The CDR3, as DNA: TGTGCCAGCAGCCTAGCGGGATCGGCGTACGAGCAGTACTTC. Its protein product is CASSLAGSAYEQYF.